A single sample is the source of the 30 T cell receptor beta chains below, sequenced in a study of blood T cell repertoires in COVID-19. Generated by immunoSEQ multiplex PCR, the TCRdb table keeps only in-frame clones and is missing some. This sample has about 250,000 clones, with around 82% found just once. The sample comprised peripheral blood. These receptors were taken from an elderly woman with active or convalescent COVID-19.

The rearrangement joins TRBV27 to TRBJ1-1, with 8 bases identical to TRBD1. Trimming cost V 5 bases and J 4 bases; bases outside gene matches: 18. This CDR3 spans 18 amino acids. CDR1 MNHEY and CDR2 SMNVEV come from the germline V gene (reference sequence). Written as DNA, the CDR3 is TGTGCCAGCAGTGCAATCACCCTTAGGACAGGGACGGGCACTGAAGCTTTCTTT. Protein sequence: CASSAITLRTGTGTEAFF.

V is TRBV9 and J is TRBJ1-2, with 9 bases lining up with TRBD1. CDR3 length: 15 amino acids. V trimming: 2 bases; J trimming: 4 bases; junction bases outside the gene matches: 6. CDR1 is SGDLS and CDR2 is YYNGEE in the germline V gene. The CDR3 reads CASSVGTGSPYGYTF. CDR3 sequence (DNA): TGTGCCAGCAGCGTTGGGACAGGGTCCCCCTATGGCTACACCTTC.

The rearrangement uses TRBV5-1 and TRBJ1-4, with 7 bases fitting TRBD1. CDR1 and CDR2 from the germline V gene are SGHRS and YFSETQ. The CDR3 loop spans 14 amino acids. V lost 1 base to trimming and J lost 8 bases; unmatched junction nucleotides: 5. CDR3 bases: TGCGCCAGCAGCTTGACAGGGGAGTACGAAAAACTGTTTTTT. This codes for CASSLTGEYEKLFF.

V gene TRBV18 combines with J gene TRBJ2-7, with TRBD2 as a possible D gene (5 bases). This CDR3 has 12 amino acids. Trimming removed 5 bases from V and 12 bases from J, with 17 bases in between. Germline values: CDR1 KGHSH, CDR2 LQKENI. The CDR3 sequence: CASSWTGDLRYF. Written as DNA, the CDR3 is TGTGCCAGCTCATGGACTGGAGATTTACGGTACTTC. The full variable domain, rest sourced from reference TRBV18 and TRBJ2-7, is NAGVMQNPRHLVRRRGQEARLRCSPMKGHSHVYWYRQLPEEGLKFMVYLQKENIIDESGMPKERFSAEFPKEGPSILRIQQVVRGDSAAYFCASSWTGDLRYFGPGTRLTVT.

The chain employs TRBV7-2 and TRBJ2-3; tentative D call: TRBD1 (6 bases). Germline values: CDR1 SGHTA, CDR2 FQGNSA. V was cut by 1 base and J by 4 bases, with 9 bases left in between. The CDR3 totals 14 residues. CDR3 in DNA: TGTGCCAGCAGCTTAGACAGGGCGGCAGATACGCAGTATTTT. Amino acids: CASSLDRAADTQYF.

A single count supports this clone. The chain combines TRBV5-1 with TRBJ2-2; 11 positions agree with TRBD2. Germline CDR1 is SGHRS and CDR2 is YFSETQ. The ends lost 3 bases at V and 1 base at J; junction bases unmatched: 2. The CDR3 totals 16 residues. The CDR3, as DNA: TGCGCCAGCAGCTCCGGGACTAGCGGGAACACCGGGGAGCTGTTTTTT. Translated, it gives CASSSGTSGNTGELFF. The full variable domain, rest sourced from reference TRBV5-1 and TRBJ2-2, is KAGVTQTPRYLIKTRGQQVTLSCSPISGHRSVSWYQQTPGQGLQFLFEYFSETQRNKGNFPGRFSGRQFSNSRSEMNVSTLELGDSALYLCASSSGTSGNTGELFFGEGSRLTVL.

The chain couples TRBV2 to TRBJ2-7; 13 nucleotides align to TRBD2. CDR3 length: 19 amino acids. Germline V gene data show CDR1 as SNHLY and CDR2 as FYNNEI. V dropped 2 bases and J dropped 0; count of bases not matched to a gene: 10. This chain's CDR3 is CASSERTSGGIQFSYEQYF. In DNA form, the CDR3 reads TGTGCCAGCAGTGAAAGGACTAGCGGGGGCATACAATTCTCCTACGAGCAGTACTTC.

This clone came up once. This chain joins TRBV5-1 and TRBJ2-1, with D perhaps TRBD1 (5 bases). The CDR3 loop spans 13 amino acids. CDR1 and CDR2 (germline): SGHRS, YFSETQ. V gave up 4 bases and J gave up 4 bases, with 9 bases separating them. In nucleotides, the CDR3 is TGCGCCAGCAGCCCCCAGGGTTACAATGAGCAGTTCTTC. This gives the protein CASSPQGYNEQFF.

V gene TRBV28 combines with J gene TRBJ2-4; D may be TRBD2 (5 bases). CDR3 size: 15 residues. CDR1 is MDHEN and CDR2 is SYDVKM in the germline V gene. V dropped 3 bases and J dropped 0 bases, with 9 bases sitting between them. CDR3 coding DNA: TGTGCCAGCAGTTTCGGAGGTAGAGCCAAAAACATTCAGTACTTC. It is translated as CASSFGGRAKNIQYF.

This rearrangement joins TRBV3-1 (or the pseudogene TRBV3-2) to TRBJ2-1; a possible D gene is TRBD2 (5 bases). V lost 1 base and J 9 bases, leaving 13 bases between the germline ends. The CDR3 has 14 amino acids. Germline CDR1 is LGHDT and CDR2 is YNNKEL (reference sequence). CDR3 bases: TGTGCCAGCAGCCAAGTGGGTCCCGAGGGTGAGCAGTTCTTC. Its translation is CASSQVGPEGEQFF.

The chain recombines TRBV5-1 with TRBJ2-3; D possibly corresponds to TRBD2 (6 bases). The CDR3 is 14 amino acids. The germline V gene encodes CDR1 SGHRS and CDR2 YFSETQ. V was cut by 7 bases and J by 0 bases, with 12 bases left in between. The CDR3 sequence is CASRDSSSTDTQYF. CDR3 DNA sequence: TGCGCCAGCCGGGACTCCTCTAGCACAGATACGCAGTATTTT.

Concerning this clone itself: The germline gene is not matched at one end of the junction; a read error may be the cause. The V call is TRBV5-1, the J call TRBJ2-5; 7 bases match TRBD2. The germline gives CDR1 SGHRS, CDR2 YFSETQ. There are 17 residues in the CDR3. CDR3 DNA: TGCGCCAGCAGCTTGGAGGCGACTAGCAGTGGCCAAGGGACCCAGTACTTC. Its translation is CASSLEATSSGQGTQYF.

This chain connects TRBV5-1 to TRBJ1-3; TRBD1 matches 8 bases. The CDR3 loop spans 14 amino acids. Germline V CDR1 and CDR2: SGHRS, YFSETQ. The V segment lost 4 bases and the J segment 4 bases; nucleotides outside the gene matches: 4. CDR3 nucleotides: TGCGCCAGCAGCAGGACAGGGTTCGGAAACACCATATATTTT. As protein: CASSRTGFGNTIYF.

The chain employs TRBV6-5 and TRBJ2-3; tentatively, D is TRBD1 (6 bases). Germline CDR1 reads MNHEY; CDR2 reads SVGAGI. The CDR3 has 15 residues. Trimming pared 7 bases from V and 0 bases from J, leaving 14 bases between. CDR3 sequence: CASTAYGQSTDTQYF. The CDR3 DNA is TGTGCCAGCACCGCTTATGGACAGAGCACAGATACGCAGTATTTT.

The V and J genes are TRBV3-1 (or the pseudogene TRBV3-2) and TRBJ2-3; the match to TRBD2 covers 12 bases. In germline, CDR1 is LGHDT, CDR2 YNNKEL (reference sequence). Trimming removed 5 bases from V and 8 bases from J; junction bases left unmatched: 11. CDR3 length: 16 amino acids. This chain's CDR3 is CASSSGLAGTGVTQYF. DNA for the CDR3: TGTGCCAGCAGCTCAGGACTAGCGGGAACAGGGGTTACGCAGTATTTT.

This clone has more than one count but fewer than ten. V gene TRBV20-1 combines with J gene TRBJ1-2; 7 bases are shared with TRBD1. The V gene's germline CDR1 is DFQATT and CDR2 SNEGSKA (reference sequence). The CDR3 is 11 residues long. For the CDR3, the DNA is TGCGGAGGGGACAGAAGCTATGGCTACACCTTC. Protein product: CGGDRSYGYTF.

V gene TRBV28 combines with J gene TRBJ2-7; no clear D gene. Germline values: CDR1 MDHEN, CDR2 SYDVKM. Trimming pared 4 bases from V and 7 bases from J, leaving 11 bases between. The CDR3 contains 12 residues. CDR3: CASSYSDLEQYF. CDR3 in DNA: TGTGCCAGCAGTTACTCCGATCTAGAGCAGTACTTC.

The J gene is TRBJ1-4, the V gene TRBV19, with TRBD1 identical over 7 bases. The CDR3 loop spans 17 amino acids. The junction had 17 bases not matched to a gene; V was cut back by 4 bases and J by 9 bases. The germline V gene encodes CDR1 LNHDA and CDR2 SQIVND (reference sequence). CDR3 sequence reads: CASSTPDLTGKGQKLFF. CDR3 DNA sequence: TGTGCCAGTAGTACGCCGGATCTGACAGGGAAAGGGCAAAAACTGTTTTTT.

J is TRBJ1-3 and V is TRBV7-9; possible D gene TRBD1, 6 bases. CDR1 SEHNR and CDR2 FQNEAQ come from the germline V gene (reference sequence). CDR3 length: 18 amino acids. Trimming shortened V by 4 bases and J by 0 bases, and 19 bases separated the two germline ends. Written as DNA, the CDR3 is TGTGCCAGCAGCTCAATAAAGGAGGGGGGGGCCTCTGGAAACACCATATATTTT. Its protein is CASSSIKEGGASGNTIYF.

CDR3 coding DNA: TGTGCCTGGACCCCCCGGCGGCGGCCCTACGAGCAGTACTTC. Protein sequence: CAWTPRRRPYEQYF. The chain has TRBV30 and TRBJ2-7; no clear D gene. The V gene lost 4 bases and the J gene lost 2 bases, with 15 bases spanning the gap. This CDR3 has 14 residues. The germline V gene has CDR1 GTSNPN and CDR2 SVGIG (reference sequence).

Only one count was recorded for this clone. CDR3 region: CSATKNEKLFF. In DNA, the CDR3 is TGCAGTGCTACCAAAAATGAAAAACTGTTTTTT. The V and J genes are TRBV20-1 and TRBJ1-4; D remains unclear. Trimming stripped 4 bases from V and 5 bases from J, with 5 bases between. This CDR3 contains 11 residues. CDR1 DFQATT and CDR2 SNEGSKA come from the germline V gene (reference sequence).

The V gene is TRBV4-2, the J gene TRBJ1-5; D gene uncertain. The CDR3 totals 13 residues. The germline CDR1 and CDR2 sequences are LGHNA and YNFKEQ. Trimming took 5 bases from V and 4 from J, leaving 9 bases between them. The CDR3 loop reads CASSLVPNQPQHF. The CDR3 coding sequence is TGTGCCAGCAGCTTAGTCCCGAATCAGCCCCAGCATTTT.

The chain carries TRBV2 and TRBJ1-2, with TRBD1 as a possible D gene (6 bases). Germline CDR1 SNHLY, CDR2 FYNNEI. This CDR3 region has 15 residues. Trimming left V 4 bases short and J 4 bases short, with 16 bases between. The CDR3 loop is CASSVGGGRGYGYTF. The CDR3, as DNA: TGTGCCAGCAGTGTGGGAGGGGGTCGGGGCTATGGCTACACCTTC.

This CDR3 reads CASSLNPGGNTEAFF. The DNA of the CDR3 is TGTGCCAGCAGTTTAAACCCAGGAGGTAACACTGAAGCTTTCTTT. This chain joins TRBV27 and TRBJ1-1; no reliable D call. Germline lookup yields CDR1 MNHEY and CDR2 SMNVEV (reference sequence). This CDR3 has 15 amino acids. V lost 2 bases and J 2 bases, leaving 12 bases between the germline ends.

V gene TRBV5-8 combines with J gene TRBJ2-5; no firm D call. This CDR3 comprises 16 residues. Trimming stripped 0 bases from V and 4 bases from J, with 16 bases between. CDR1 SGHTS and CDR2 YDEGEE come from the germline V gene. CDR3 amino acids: CASSLESVGLGETQYF. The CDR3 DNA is TGTGCCAGCAGCTTGGAAAGTGTGGGCCTCGGAGAGACCCAGTACTTC.

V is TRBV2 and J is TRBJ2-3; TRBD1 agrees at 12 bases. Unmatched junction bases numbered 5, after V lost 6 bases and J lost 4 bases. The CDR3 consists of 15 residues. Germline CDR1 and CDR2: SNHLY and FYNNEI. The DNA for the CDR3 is TGTGCCAGCAGGAAGGGGACAGGGGGCTCAGATACGCAGTATTTT. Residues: CASRKGTGGSDTQYF. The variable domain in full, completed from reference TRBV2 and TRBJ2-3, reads EPEVTQTPSHQVTQMGQEVILRCVPISNHLYFYWYRQILGQKVEFLVSFYNNEISEKSEIFDDQFSVERPDGSNFTLKIRSTKLEDSAMYFCASRKGTGGSDTQYFGPGTRLTVL.

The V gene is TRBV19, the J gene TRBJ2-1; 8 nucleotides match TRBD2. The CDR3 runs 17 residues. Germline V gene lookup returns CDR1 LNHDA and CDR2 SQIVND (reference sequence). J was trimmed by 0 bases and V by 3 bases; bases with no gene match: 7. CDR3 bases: TGTGCCAGTAGTATTGATAGCGGGGCAAGCTCCTACAATGAGCAGTTCTTC. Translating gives CASSIDSGASSYNEQFF.

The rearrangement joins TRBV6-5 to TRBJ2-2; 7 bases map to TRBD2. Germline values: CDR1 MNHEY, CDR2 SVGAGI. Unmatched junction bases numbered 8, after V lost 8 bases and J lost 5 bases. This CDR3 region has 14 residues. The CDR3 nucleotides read TGTGCCAGCCTGGGGGGGGATCGAACCGGGGAGCTGTTTTTT. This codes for CASLGGDRTGELFF.

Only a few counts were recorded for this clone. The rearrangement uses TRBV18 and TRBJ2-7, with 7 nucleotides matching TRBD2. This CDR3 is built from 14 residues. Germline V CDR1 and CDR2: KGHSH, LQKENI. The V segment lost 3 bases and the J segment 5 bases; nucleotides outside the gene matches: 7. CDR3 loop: CASSPREGPNEQYF. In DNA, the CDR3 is TGTGCCAGCTCACCCAGGGAGGGTCCCAACGAGCAGTACTTC.

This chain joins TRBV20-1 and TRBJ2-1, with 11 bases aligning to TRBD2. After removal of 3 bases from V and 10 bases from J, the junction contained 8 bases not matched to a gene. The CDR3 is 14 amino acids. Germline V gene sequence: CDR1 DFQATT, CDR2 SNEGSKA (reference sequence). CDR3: CSASELAGAVEQFF. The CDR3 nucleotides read TGCAGTGCTAGTGAACTAGCGGGAGCGGTAGAGCAGTTCTTC.